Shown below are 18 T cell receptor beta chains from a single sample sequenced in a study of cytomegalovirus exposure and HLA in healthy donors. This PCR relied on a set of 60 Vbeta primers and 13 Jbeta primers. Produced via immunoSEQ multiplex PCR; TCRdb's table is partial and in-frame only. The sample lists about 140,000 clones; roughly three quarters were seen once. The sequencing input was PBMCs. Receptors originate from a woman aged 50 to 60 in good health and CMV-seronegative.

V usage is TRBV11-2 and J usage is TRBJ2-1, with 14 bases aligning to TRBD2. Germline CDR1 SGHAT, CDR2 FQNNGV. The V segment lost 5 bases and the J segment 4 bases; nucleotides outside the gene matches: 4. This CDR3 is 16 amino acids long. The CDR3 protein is CASSPTSGGAYNEQFF. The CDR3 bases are TGTGCCAGCAGCCCGACTAGCGGGGGGGCGTACAATGAGCAGTTCTTC.

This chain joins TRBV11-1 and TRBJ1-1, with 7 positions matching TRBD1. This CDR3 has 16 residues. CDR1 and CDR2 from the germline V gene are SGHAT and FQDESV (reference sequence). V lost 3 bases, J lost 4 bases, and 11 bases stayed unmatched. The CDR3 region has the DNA TGTGCCAGCAGCTTTGACAGGGTCGGTCGGTCCACTGAAGCTTTCTTT. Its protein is CASSFDRVGRSTEAFF.

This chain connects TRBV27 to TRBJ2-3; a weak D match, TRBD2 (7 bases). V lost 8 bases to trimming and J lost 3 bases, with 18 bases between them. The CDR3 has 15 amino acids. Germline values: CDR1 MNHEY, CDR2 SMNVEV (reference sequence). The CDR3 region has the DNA TGTGCCAGCTCACTGGGGGGGCCGGGTACAGATACGCAGTATTTT. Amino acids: CASSLGGPGTDTQYF.

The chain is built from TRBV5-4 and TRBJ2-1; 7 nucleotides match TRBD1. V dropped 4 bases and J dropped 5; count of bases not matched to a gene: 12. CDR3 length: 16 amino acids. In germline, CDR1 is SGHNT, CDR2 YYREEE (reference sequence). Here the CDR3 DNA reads TGTGCCAGCAGCCTAGCCGGGACAGTCGGGAACAATGAGCAGTTCTTC. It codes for CASSLAGTVGNNEQFF. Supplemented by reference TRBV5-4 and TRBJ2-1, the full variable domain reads ETGVTQSPTHLIKTRGQQVTLRCSSQSGHNTVSWYQQALGQGPQFIFQYYREEENGRGNFPPRFSGLQFPNYSSELNVNALELDDSALYLCASSLAGTVGNNEQFFGPGTRLTVL.

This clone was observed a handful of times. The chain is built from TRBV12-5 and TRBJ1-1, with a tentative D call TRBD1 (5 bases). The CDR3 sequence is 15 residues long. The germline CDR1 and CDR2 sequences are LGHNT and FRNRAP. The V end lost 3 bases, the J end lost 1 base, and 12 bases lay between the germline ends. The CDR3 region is CASGFGGYSNTEAFF. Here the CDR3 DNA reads TGTGCTAGTGGTTTTGGGGGGTACTCGAACACTGAAGCTTTCTTT.

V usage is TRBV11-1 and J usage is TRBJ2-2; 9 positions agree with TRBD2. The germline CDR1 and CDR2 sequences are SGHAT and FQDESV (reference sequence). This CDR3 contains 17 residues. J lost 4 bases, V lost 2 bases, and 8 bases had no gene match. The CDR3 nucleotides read TGTGCCAGCAGCTTATCTGCGCGGGGGGGCCGCACCGGGGAGCTGTTTTTT. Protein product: CASSLSARGGRTGELFF.

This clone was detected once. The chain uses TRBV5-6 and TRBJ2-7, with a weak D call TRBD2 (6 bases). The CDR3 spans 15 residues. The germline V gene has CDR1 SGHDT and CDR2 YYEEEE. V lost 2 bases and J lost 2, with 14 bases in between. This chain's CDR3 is CASSFLAGFAYEQYF. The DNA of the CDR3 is TGTGCCAGCAGCTTCTTGGCGGGGTTTGCCTACGAGCAGTACTTC.

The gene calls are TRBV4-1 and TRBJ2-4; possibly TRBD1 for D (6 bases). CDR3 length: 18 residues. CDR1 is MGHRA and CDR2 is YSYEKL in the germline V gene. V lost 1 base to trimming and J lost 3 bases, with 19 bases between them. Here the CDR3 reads CASSQVGTPIWGKNIQYF. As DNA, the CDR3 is TGCGCCAGCAGCCAAGTGGGGACACCAATCTGGGGCAAAAACATTCAGTACTTC.

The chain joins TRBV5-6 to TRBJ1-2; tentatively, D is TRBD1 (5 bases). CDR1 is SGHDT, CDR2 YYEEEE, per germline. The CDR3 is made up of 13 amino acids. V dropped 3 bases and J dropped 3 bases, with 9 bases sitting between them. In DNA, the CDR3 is TGTGCCAGCAGCTCCGGGGGTGACTATGGCTACACCTTC. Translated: CASSSGGDYGYTF.

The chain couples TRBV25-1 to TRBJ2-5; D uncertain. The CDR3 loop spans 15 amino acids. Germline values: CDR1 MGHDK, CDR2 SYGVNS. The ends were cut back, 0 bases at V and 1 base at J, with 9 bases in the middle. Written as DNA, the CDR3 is TGTGCCAGCAGTGAATATGCACAGTTCCAAGAGACCCAGTACTTC. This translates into CASSEYAQFQETQYF.

This chain's CDR3 is CASSDLGEGYEQYF. DNA for the CDR3: TGTGCCAGCAGTGATCTAGGAGAAGGCTACGAGCAGTACTTC. This rearrangement joins TRBV25-1 to TRBJ2-7; D is ambiguous. Trimming shortened V by 3 bases and J by 3 bases, and 12 bases separated the two germline ends. There are 14 residues in the CDR3. The V gene's germline CDR1 is MGHDK and CDR2 SYGVNS.

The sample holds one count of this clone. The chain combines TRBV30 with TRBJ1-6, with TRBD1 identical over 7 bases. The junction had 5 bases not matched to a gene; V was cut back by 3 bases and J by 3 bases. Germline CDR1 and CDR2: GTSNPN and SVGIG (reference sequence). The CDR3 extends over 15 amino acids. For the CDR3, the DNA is TGTGCCTGGAGCTTGGGACAGAACTATAATTCACCCCTCCACTTT. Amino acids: CAWSLGQNYNSPLHF. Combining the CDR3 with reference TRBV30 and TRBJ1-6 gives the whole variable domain SQTIHQWPATLVQPVGSPLSLECTVEGTSNPNLYWYRQAAGRGLQLLFYSVGIGQISSEVPQNLSASRPQDRQFILSSKKLLLSDSGFYLCAWSLGQNYNSPLHFGNGTRLTVT.

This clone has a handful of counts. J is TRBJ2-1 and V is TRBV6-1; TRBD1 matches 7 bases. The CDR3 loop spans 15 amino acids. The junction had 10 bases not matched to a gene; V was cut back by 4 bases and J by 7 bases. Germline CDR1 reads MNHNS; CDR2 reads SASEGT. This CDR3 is CASSAGQVGLNEQFF. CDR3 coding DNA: TGTGCCAGCAGTGCAGGACAGGTCGGATTAAATGAGCAGTTCTTC.

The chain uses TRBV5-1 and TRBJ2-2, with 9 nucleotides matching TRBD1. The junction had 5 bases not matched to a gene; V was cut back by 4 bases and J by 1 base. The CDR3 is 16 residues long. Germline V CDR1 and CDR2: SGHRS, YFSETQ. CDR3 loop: CASSPGTGMNTGELFF. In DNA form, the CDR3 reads TGCGCCAGCAGCCCCGGGACAGGGATGAACACCGGGGAGCTGTTTTTT.

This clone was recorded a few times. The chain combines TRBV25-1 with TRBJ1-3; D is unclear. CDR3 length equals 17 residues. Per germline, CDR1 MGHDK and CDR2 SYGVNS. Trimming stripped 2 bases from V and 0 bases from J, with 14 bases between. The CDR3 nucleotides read TGTGCCAGCAGTGAACCCAGTAGCCGATACTCTGGAAACACCATATATTTT. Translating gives CASSEPSSRYSGNTIYF.

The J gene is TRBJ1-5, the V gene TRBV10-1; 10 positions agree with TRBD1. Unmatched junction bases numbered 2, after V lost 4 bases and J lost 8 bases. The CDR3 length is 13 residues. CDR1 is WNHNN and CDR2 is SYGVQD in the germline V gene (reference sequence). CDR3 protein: CASSGTGGKPQHF. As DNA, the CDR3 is TGCGCCAGCAGTGGGACAGGGGGTAAGCCCCAGCATTTT.

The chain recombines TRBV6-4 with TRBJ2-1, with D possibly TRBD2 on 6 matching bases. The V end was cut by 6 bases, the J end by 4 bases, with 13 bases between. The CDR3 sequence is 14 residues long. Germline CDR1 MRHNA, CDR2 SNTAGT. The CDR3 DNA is TGTGCCAGCAGCCGGGACTCCGCTTACAATGAGCAGTTCTTC. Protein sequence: CASSRDSAYNEQFF.

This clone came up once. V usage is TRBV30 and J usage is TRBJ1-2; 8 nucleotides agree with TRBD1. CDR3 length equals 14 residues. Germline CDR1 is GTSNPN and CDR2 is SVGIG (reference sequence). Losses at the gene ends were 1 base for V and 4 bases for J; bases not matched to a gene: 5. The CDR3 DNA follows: TGTGCCTGGAGTGACGGGACAGGTCGCTATGGCTACACCTTC. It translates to CAWSDGTGRYGYTF.